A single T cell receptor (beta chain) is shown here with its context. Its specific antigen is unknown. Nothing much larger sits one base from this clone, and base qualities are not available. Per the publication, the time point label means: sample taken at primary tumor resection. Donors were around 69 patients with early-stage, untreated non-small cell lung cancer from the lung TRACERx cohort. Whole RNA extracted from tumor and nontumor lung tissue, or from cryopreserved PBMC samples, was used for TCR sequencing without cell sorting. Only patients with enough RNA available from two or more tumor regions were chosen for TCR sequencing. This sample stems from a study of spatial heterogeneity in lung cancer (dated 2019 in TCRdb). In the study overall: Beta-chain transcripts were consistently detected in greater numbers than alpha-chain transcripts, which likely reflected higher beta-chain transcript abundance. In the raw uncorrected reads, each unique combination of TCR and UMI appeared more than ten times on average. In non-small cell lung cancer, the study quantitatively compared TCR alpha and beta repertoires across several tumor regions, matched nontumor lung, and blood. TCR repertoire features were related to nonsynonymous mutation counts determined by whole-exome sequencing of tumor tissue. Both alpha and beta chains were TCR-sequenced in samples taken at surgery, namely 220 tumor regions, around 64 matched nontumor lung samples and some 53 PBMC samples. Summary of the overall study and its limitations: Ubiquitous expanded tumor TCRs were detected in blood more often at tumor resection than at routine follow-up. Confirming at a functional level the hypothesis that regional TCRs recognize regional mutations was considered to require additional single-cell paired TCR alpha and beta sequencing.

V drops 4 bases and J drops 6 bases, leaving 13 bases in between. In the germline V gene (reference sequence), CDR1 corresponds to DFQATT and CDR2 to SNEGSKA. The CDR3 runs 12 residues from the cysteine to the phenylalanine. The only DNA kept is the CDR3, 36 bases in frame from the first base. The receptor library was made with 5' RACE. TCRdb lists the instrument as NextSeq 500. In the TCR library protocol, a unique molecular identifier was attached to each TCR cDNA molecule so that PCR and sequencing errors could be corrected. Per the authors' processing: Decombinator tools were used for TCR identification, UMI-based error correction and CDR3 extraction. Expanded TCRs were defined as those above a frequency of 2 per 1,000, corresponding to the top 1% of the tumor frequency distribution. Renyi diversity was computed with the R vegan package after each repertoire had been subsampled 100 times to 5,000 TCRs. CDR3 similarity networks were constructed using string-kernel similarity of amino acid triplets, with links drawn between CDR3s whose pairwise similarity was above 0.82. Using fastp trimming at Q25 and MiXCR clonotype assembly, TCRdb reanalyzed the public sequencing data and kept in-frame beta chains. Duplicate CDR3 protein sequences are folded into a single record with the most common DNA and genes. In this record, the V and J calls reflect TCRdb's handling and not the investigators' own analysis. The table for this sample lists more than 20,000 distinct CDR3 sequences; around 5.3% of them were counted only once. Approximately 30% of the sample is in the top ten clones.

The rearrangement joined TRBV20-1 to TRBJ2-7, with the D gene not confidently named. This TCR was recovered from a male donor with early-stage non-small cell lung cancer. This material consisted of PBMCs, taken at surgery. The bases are TGCAGTGCTACTACATACGAACGCGAGCAGTACTTC. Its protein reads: CSATTYEREQYF.